This T cell receptor (beta chain) was captured in a study of shared clonotypes between healthy human individuals. Study-wide findings and caveats: The four-donor shared clonotypes exceeded non-shared clonotypes in generation probability, with non-shared ones scoring lower. Sampling was confined to blood; repertoires within tissues likely differ.

On this clone: Its antigen is not known.

It was at deep level that the assay was run. The authors loaded roughly 200 ng DNA, 30,000 to 35,000 T cell genomes, into sorted-subset replicate PCRs. TCRdb's table, derived via immunoSEQ multiplex PCR, lists solely in-frame clones and lacks some. The sample holds about 820,000 clones; about 92% are singletons and the top ten take about 24%. CDR1 MGHRA and CDR2 YSYEKL come from the germline V gene. CDR3 length: 16 residues. J gave up 3 bases and V 6 bases, and 11 bases lay outside the gene matches. Cells designated naive CD8 were CD45RO-negative and were positively selected for CCR7, with terminally differentiated effector memory CD45RA+ cells excluded.

The TCR originated in a man between 25 and 39 years old in good health. This chain links TRBV4-1 with TRBJ2-1, with TRBD2 matching over 7 bases. The sample was naive CD8+ T cells sorted from blood. Here the CDR3 DNA reads TGCGCCAGCAGAGCACACCCGACTAGCAACTACAATGAGCAGTTCTTC. It encodes CASRAHPTSNYNEQFF.